A selection of T cell receptor beta chains follows, all from one sample in a study of cytomegalovirus exposure and HLA in healthy donors. Generated by immunoSEQ multiplex PCR, the TCRdb table keeps only in-frame clones and is missing some. In all, the sample yields 130,000 or so clones. Input material: PBMCs. The receptors come from a woman under 30 in good health and CMV-seronegative. Each CDR3 is given with its conserved first and last residue. A D gene is named only where the DNA matches it firmly.

d_call,cdr3_length,j_call,v_call,cdr3_nt,cdr3_aa
TRBD1,16,TRBJ2-3,TRBV7-9,TGTGCCAGCAGCTGGACCGGGACAGATAGCACAGATACGCAGTATTTT,CASSWTGTDSTDTQYF
TRBD1,14,TRBJ2-1,TRBV2,TGTGCCAGCAGCCCCCCCCTAGGGGGCGATGAGCAGTTCTTC,CASSPPLGGDEQFF
TRBD2,15,TRBJ2-1,TRBV7-3,TGTGCCAGCAGCTTAGGAGCGGGAGCATCCAATGAGCAGTTCTTC,CASSLGAGASNEQFF
TRBD2,15,TRBJ2-1,TRBV27,TGTGCCAGCAGTGCCAGACTAGCGGGAGTCAATGAGCAGTTCTTC,CASSARLAGVNEQFF
-,13,TRBJ2-3,TRBV27,TGTGCCAGCAGCCTCGTAGTAGCAGATACGCAGTATTTT,CASSLVVADTQYF
TRBD2,15,TRBJ2-1,TRBV6-1,TGTGCCAGCAGGGCCGGGACTAGCGGGAGCGATGAGCAGTTCTTC,CASRAGTSGSDEQFF
-,13,TRBJ2-5,TRBV15,TGTGCCACCAGCGGTCAGTCGTCCCAGACCCAGTACTTC,CATSGQSSQTQYF
TRBD2,15,TRBJ2-1,TRBV5-1,TGCGCCAGCAGCTTGGAACTAGCGGGAGAGGATGAGCAGTTCTTC,CASSLELAGEDEQFF
TRBD2,14,TRBJ2-1,TRBV9,TGTGCCAGCGGATTAGCGGGAGGGGACAATGAGCAGTTCTTC,CASGLAGGDNEQFF
TRBD1,15,TRBJ1-5,TRBV9,TGTGCCAGCAGCGTAGAGGGACAGCCGAATCAGCCCCAGCATTTT,CASSVEGQPNQPQHF
TRBD1,14,TRBJ1-1,TRBV29-1,TGCAGCGTTGTTAGATCGACAGGGCAAACTGAAGCTTTCTTT,CSVVRSTGQTEAFF
-,11,TRBJ2-7,TRBV7-8,TGTGCCAGCAGTACATTCTCCGAGCAGTACTTC,CASSTFSEQYF
-,15,TRBJ1-2,TRBV6-5,TGTGCCAGCAGCTCTACTAACAGGGTTACCTATGGCTACACCTTC,CASSSTNRVTYGYTF
-,13,TRBJ2-1,TRBV9,TGTGCCAGCAGCGTAACGGACTTTAGTGAGCAGTTCTTC,CASSVTDFSEQFF
TRBD1,14,TRBJ1-2,TRBV12-5,TGTGCTAGTGGTTTGTTTACAGGGGAGTATGGCTACACCTTC,CASGLFTGEYGYTF
TRBD1,16,TRBJ2-2,TRBV6-1,TGTGCCAGCAGTGAAATGGGCAGGGGGACCGGCGGGGAGCTGTTTTTT,CASSEMGRGTGGELFF
TRBD1,15,TRBJ1-2,TRBV7-2,TGTGCCAGCAGCCCACGACAGGGGGCAGAATATGGCTACACCTTC,CASSPRQGAEYGYTF
-,12,TRBJ1-2,TRBV6-1,TGTGCCAGCAGGGGAGGTGGGTATGGCTACACCTTC,CASRGGGYGYTF
TRBD2,13,TRBJ2-7,TRBV10-3,TGTGCCATCACCCAGGGACTAGCCTACGAGCAGTACTTC,CAITQGLAYEQYF
TRBD2,15,TRBJ2-1,TRBV18,TGTGCCAGCTCATCCCGGACTAGCGGTCACAATGAGCAGTTCTTC,CASSSRTSGHNEQFF
-,16,TRBJ2-4,TRBV27,TGTGCCAGCAGTTTACAGGGTTTCCTAGCCAAAAACATTCAGTACTTC,CASSLQGFLAKNIQYF
-,13,TRBJ1-1,TRBV12-5,TGTGCTAGTGGTTTGTCTGGGCAGGCGCAAGCTTTCTTT,CASGLSGQAQAFF
-,18,TRBJ2-5,TRBV4-1,TGCGCCAGCAGCCAAGAACAGTTTGGAGCCCACGGAGGAGAGACCCAGTACTTC,CASSQEQFGAHGGETQYF
TRBD1,14,TRBJ1-2,TRBV11-3,TGTGCCAGCAGCCCCCGACAGGGTTTGGATGGCTACACCTTC,CASSPRQGLDGYTF
-,15,TRBJ1-4,TRBV2,TGTGCCAGCATGGAAAATTCAGGGCTGGAAGAAAAACTGTTTTTT,CASMENSGLEEKLFF
TRBD2,13,TRBJ2-1,TRBV29-1,TGCAGCGTTGAGACTAGCGGGGGTAATGAGCAGTTCTTC,CSVETSGGNEQFF
-,16,TRBJ2-6,TRBV2,TGTGCCATCACGACTGCCACCCACTCTGGGGCCAACGTCCTGACTTTC,CAITTATHSGANVLTF
-,14,TRBJ2-7,TRBV6-5,TGTGCCAGCAGTTACTTGAGAGGCTCCTACGAGCAGTACTTC,CASSYLRGSYEQYF
-,13,TRBJ2-3,TRBV4-2,TGTGCCAGCAGCCAACTGGGCTTCGATACGCAGTATTTT,CASSQLGFDTQYF
TRBD2,15,TRBJ2-5,TRBV7-3,TGTGCCAGCAGCGCCTGGGGCGGGGGAGAAGAGACCCAGTACTTC,CASSAWGGGEETQYF
-,15,TRBJ1-1,TRBV12-5,TGTGCTAGTGGTTTGGCGGACAGTGTGAACACTGAAGCTTTCTTT,CASGLADSVNTEAFF
-,15,TRBJ2-2,TRBV9,TGTGCCAGCAGCGTACAGGGTTCTACCGGGGGGGAGCTGTTTTTT,CASSVQGSTGGELFF
-,15,TRBJ2-1,TRBV30,TGTGCCTGGAGTGTGTCCGGGAGCTACTACAATGAGCAGTTCTTC,CAWSVSGSYYNEQFF
-,12,TRBJ1-2,TRBV19,TGTGCCAGTACGGGAGTCCCCGATGGCTACACCTTC,CASTGVPDGYTF
TRBD1,15,TRBJ1-1,TRBV2,TGTGCCAGCCGTGACGGAGGGACAGGACGAACTGAAGCTTTCTTT,CASRDGGTGRTEAFF
TRBD1,15,TRBJ1-2,TRBV5-6,TGTGCCAGCAGCTCCGACCTCGGGACAGCATATGGCTACACCTTC,CASSSDLGTAYGYTF
TRBD1,15,TRBJ1-1,TRBV11-3,TGTGCCAGCAGCCTCCGGACAGGGGTGATCACTGAAGCTTTCTTT,CASSLRTGVITEAFF
TRBD2,19,TRBJ2-1,TRBV19,TGTGCCAGTAGGTCCCGTGGGACTAGCGGGAGGAGCTACGACAATGAGCAGTTCTTC,CASRSRGTSGRSYDNEQFF
TRBD1,16,TRBJ2-5,TRBV7-9,TGTGCCAGCAGCCCTCCGGGACAGGCTCCCCAAGAGACCCAGTACTTC,CASSPPGQAPQETQYF
TRBD1,15,TRBJ2-6,TRBV29-1,TGCAGCGTTGATGAGGGGGCGGGTGGGGCCAACGTCCTGACTTTC,CSVDEGAGGANVLTF
TRBD2,17,TRBJ2-1,TRBV7-9,TGTGCCAGCAGCTTATGGTTAGGCGGGAGAGACCCGCTTGAGCAGTTCTTC,CASSLWLGGRDPLEQFF
TRBD2,14,TRBJ2-7,TRBV27,TGTGCCAGCAGTTTTGGGACTAGCGCCCACGAGCAGTACTTC,CASSFGTSAHEQYF
TRBD1,15,TRBJ1-4,TRBV4-2,TGTGCCAGCAGCCGCGCGGGACAGAATAATGAAAAACTGTTTTTT,CASSRAGQNNEKLFF
TRBD1,15,TRBJ1-5,TRBV2,TGTGCCAGCAGCGGCTCGGGACAGCCCAATCAGCCCCAGCATTTT,CASSGSGQPNQPQHF
TRBD1,15,TRBJ1-3,TRBV6-5,TGTGCCAGCAAACTGGGGACAGGCTCTGGAAACACCATATATTTT,CASKLGTGSGNTIYF
-,15,TRBJ2-1,TRBV9,TGTGCCAGCAGCGTAGAGGAAGGACTTGCGAATGAGCAGTTCTTC,CASSVEEGLANEQFF
-,13,TRBJ2-1,TRBV15,TGTGCCACCAGCAGAGATACTCGCACTGAGCAGTTCTTC,CATSRDTRTEQFF
TRBD2,17,TRBJ2-1,TRBV7-2,TGTGCCAGCAGCCTAGGGGTCGGACTAGCGGGACTGGGTGAGCAGTTCTTC,CASSLGVGLAGLGEQFF
TRBD2,14,TRBJ2-3,TRBV5-1,TGCGCCAGCAGCCGGAACGGGGGGGCAGATACGCAGTATTTT,CASSRNGGADTQYF
TRBD1,16,TRBJ1-5,TRBV2,TGTGCCAGCAGTCCTACGGGACAGGGCGCGAATCAGCCCCAGCATTTT,CASSPTGQGANQPQHF
TRBD1,14,TRBJ2-7,TRBV6-1,TGTGCCAGCAGTCGAGGGACAGCCTGGGACGAGCAGTACTTC,CASSRGTAWDEQYF
-,13,TRBJ1-6,TRBV15,TGTGCCACCAGCAGCCGGGACACTTCACCCCTCCACTTT,CATSSRDTSPLHF